This entry is about one T cell receptor (beta chain). This sample stems from a study of control samples from healthy donors and cancer patients. Trimming removed 0 bases from V and 0 bases from J; junction bases left unmatched: 7. Per the germline V gene, CDR1 is SGHRS and CDR2 is YFSETQ. The CDR3 loop spans 17 amino acids. Produced via immunoSEQ multiplex PCR; TCRdb's table is partial and in-frame only. Found here are 150,000 to 200,000 clones, 85% to 95% of them singletons; the top ten hold approximately 1.4%. Sequencing was done on a sample of blood. The rearrangement uses TRBV5-1 and TRBJ2-3, with 7 bases lining up with TRBD1. The TCR comes from a man younger than 40 in good health. This CDR3 reads CASSLVGQRRSTDTQYF. In nucleotides, the CDR3 is TGCGCCAGCAGCTTGGTGGGACAGCGGAGAAGCACAGATACGCAGTATTTT.